This T cell receptor beta chain was identified during a study of blood T cells in healthy people across ages. Overall study: When template switching was applied, about one barcoded beta molecule was captured per two T cells.

This clonotype was observed a handful of times. The CDR3 consists of 15 residues. The trim removed 6 bases at V and 10 bases at J, leaving 13 bases unmatched. Germline lookup yields CDR1 SNHLY and CDR2 FYNNEI. A second PCR of roughly 6 to 12 cycles used a sample-barcoded 5' primer and a J-beta primer mix. One entry per CDR3 protein, called by TCRdb with MiXCR from the 5' RACE reads. The sample contains 1.5 million to 1.9 million distinct CDR3 sequences, approximately 43% of which appear only once. The V and J genes are TRBV2 and TRBJ2-3, with 10 bases matching TRBD2. Sequenced: blood. The origin of this receptor is a woman aged 18-30 years in good health. CDR3 sequence reads: CASSEWSSGGEPQYF. The CDR3 DNA reads TGTGCCAGCAGCGAATGGTCTAGCGGGGGTGAGCCGCAGTATTTT.